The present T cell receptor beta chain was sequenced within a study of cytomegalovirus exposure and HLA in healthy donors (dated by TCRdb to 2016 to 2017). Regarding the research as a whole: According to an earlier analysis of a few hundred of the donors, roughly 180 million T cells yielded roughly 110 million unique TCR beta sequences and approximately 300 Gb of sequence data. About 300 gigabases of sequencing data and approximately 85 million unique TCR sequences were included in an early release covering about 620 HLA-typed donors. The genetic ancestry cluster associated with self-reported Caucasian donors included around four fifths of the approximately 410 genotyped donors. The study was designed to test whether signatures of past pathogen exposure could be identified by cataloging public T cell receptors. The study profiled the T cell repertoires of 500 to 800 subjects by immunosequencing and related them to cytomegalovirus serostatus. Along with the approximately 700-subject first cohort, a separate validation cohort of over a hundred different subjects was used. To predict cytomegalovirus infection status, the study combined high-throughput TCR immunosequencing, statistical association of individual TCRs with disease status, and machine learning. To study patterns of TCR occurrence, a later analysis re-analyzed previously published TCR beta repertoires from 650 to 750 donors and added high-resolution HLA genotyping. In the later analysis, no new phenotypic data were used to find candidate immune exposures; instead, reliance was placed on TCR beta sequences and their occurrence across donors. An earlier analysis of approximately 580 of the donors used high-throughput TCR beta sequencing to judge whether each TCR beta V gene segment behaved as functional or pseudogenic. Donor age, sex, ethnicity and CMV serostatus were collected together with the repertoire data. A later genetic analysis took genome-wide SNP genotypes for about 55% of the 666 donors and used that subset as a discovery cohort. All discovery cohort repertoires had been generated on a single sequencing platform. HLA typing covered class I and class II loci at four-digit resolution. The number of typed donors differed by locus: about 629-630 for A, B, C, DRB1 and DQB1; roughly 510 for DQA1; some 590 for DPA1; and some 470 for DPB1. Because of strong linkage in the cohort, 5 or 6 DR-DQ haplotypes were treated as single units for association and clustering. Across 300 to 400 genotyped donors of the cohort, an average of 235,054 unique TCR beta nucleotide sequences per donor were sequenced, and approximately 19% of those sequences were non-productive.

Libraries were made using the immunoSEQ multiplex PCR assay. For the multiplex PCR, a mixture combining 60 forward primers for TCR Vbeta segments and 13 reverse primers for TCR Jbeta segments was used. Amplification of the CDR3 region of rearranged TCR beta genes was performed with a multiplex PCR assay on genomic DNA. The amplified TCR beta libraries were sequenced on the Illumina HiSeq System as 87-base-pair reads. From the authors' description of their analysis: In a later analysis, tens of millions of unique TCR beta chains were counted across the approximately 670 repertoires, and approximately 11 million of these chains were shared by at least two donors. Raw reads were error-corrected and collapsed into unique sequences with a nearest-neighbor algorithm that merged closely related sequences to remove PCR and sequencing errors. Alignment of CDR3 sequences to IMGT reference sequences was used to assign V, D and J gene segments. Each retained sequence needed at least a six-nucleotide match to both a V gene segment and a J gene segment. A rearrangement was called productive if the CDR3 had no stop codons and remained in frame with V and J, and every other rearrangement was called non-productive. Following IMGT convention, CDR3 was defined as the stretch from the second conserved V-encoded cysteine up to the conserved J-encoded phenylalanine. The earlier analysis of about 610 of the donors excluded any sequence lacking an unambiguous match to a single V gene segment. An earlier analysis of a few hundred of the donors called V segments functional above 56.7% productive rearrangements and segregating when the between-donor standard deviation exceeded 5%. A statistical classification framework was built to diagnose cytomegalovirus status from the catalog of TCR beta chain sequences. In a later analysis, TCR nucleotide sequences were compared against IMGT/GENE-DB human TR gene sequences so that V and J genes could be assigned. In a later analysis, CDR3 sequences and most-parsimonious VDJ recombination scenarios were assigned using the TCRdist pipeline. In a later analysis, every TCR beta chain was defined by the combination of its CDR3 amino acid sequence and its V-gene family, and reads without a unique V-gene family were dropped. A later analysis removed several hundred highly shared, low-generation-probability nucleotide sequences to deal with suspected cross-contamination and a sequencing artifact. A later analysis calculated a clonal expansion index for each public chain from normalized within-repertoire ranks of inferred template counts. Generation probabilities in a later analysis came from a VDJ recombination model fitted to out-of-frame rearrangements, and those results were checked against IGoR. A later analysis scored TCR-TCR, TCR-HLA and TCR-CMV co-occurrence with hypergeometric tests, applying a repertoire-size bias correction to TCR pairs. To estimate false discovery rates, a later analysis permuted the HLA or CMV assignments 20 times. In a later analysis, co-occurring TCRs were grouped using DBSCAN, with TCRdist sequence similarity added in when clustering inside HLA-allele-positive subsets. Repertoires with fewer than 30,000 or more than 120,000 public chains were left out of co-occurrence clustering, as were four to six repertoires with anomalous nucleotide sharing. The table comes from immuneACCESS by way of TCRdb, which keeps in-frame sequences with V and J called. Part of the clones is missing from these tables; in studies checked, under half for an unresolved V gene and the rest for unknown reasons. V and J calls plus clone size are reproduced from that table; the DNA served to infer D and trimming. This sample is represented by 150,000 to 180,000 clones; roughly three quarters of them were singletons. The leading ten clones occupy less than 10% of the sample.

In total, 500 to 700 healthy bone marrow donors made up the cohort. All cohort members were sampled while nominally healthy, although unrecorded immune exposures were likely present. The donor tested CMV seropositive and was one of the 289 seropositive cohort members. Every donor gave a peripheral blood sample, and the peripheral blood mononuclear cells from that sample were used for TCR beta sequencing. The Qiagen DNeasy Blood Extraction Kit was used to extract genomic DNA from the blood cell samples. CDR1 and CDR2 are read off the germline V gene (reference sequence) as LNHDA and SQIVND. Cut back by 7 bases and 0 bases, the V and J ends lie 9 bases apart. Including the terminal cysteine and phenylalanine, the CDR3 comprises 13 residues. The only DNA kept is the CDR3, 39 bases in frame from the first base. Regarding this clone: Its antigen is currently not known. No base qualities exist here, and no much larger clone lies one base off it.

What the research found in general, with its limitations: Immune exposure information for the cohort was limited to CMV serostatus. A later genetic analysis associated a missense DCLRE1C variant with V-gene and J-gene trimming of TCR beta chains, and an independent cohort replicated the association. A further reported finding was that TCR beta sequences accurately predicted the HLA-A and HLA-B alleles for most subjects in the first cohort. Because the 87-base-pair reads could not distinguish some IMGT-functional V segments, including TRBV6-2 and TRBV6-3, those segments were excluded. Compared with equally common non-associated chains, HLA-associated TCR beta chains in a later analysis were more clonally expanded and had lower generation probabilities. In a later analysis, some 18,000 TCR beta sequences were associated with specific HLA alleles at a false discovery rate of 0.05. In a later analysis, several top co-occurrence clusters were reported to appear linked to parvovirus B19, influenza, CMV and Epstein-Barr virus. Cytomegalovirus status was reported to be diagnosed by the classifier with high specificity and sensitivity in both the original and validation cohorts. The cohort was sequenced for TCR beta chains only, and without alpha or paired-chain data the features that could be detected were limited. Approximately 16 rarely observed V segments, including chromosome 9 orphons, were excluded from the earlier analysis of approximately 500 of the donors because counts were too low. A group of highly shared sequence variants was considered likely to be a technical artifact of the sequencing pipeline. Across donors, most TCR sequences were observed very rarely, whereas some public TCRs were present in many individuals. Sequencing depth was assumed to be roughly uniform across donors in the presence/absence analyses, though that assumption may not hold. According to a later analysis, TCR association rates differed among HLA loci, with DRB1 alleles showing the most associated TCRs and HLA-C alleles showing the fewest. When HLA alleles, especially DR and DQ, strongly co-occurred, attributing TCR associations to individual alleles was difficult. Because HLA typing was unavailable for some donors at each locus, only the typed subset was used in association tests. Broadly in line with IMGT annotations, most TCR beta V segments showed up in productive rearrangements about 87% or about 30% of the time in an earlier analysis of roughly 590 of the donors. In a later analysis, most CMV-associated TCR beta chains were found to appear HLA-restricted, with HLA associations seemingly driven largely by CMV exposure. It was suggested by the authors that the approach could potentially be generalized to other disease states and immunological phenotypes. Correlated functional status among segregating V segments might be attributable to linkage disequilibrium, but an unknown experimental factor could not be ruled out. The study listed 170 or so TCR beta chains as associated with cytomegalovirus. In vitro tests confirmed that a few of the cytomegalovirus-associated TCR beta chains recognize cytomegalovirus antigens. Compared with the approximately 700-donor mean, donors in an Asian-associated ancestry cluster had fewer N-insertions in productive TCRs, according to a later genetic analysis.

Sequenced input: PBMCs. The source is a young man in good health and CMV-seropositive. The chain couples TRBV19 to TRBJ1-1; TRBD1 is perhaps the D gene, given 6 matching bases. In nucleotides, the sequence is TGTGCCAGTACCGGGGACATGAACACTGAAGCTTTCTTT. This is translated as CASTGDMNTEAFF.